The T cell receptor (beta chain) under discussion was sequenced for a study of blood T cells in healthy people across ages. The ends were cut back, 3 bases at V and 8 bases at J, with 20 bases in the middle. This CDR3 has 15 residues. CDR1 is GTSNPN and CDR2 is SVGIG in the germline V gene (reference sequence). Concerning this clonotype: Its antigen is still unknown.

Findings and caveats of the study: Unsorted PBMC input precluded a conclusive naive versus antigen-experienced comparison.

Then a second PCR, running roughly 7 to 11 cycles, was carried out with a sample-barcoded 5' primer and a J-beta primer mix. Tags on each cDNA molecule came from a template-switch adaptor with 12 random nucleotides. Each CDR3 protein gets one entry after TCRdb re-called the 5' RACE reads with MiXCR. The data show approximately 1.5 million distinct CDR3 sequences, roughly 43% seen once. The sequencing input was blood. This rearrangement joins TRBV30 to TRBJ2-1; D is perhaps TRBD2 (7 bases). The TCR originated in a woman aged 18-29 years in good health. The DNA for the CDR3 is TGTGCCTGGAGAATAGATTTAGGGGGGAGGGATGAGCAGTTCTTC. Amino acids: CAWRIDLGGRDEQFF.